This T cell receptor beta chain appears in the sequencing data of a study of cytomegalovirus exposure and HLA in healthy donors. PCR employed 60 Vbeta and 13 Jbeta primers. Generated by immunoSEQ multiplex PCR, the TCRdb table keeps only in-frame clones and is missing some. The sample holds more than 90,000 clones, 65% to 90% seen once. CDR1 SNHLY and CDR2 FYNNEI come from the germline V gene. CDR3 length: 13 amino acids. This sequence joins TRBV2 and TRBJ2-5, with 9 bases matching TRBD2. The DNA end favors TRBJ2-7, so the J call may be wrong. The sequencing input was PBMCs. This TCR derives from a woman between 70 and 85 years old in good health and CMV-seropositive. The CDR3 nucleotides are TGTGCCAGCACTCCTAGCGGGAATTACGAGCAGTACTTC. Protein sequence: CASTPSGNYEQYF.